Each of the 24 T cell receptor beta chains below was sequenced from the same sample in a study of cytomegalovirus exposure and HLA in healthy donors. TCRdb's copy holds only in-frame clones and misses some; the assay was immunoSEQ multiplex PCR. This sample carries some 340,000 clones, 75% to 90% of them seen once, and the ten largest clones take more than 0.9%. The specimen was PBMCs. Receptor source: a woman aged 25-40 years in good health and CMV-seropositive.

The chain is built from TRBV5-1 and TRBJ2-7; tentative D call: TRBD2 (6 bases). The CDR3 covers 14 residues. The V gene lost 5 bases and the J gene lost 3 bases, with 15 bases spanning the gap. Germline lookup yields CDR1 SGHRS and CDR2 YFSETQ. DNA for the CDR3: TGCGCCAGCAGTCAAACCGACGGGGGCTACGAGCAGTACTTC. Its protein is CASSQTDGGYEQYF.

This chain connects TRBV30 to TRBJ1-4; a weak D match, TRBD1 (5 bases). There are 12 residues in the CDR3. CDR1 GTSNPN and CDR2 SVGIG come from the germline V gene (reference sequence). V was cut by 3 bases and J by 6 bases, with 8 bases left in between. In DNA, the CDR3 is TGTGCCTGGAGCGGGGGGGATGAAAAACTGTTTTTT. Protein product: CAWSGGDEKLFF. Looking up the rest from reference TRBV30 and TRBJ1-4 gives the full variable domain: SQTIHQWPATLVQPVGSPLSLECTVEGTSNPNLYWYRQAAGRGLQLLFYSVGIGQISSEVPQNLSASRPQDRQFILSSKKLLLSDSGFYLCAWSGGDEKLFFGSGTQLSVL.

The CDR3 spells CAISGGTAPGGYTF. The CDR3 region has the DNA TGTGCCATCAGTGGGGGGACAGCACCCGGCGGCTACACCTTC. The chain combines TRBV10-3 with TRBJ1-2; TRBD1 agrees at 7 bases. The CDR3 is 14 residues long. The germline V gene has CDR1 ENHRY and CDR2 SYGVKD. The trim removed 4 bases at V and 8 bases at J, leaving 10 bases unmatched.

The chain has TRBV18 and TRBJ1-5; 8 nucleotides line up with TRBD1. Germline V gives CDR1 KGHSH, CDR2 LQKENI. J was trimmed by 3 bases and V by 3 bases; bases with no gene match: 7. The CDR3 is 16 amino acids. The CDR3 bases are TGTGCCAGCTCACCGCTTCCAGGGGGCTTCAATCAGCCCCAGCATTTT. Protein product: CASSPLPGGFNQPQHF.

This clone has just one count. V is TRBV7-9 and J is TRBJ2-1; a weak D match, TRBD1 (6 bases). CDR1 SEHNR and CDR2 FQNEAQ come from the germline V gene (reference sequence). V dropped 3 bases and J dropped 4 bases, with 13 bases sitting between them. The CDR3 length is 15 residues. The CDR3 nucleotides are TGTGCCAGCAGCTTGCGACAGGCGATTTACAATGAGCAGTTCTTC. It codes for CASSLRQAIYNEQFF.

The chain recombines TRBV6-5 with TRBJ2-3; no clear D gene. Germline-derived CDR1 and CDR2 are MNHEY and SVGAGI. Trimming took off 8 bases at V and 1 base at J, with 7 bases between the two ends. The CDR3 runs to 12 residues. CDR3 nucleotides: TGTGCCAGCTCTTCTCGCACAGATACGCAGTATTTT. This codes for CASSSRTDTQYF.

The chain's CDR3 is CAWSLPRTSGRDEQFF. DNA of the CDR3: TGTGCCTGGAGCCTTCCCCGGACTAGCGGGAGAGATGAGCAGTTCTTC. V gene TRBV30 combines with J gene TRBJ2-1; 13 bases are a match to TRBD2. V gave up 3 bases and J gave up 8 bases; unmatched junction bases: 10. Germline V gene sequence: CDR1 GTSNPN, CDR2 SVGIG (reference sequence). The CDR3 has 16 residues.

This chain links TRBV6-5 with TRBJ2-3; D is possibly TRBD1 (6 bases). Germline CDR1 and CDR2: MNHEY and SVGAGI. The CDR3 is 15 amino acids. V lost 2 bases, J lost 4 bases, and 13 bases lay in between. Written as DNA, the CDR3 is TGTGCCAGCAGTTACAGGACAGAAAGCCCAGATACGCAGTATTTT. Its protein product is CASSYRTESPDTQYF.

The rearrangement joins TRBV4-1 to TRBJ2-2; maybe TRBD1 (6 bases). The CDR3 is made up of 17 amino acids. CDR1 MGHRA and CDR2 YSYEKL come from the germline V gene. The V end lost 6 bases, the J end lost 5 bases, and 22 bases lay between the germline ends. The CDR3 DNA is TGCGCCAGCAGAAAAACAGGGTCTGGTGGAATGACCGGGGAGCTGTTTTTT. It yields the protein CASRKTGSGGMTGELFF.

The chain uses TRBV10-2 and TRBJ2-7, with TRBD2 matching over 8 bases. The CDR3 spans 14 residues. J gave up 4 bases and V 3 bases, and 5 bases lay outside the gene matches. Germline V gene lookup returns CDR1 WSHSY and CDR2 SAAADI. CDR3 coding DNA: TGCGCCAGCAGTGATGGCGGGGGGAAATACGAGCAGTACTTC. It specifies CASSDGGGKYEQYF.

The CDR3 DNA sequence: TGTGCCAGCAGTTACAGGGGGCTAGACGAGCAGTACTTC. Amino acid sequence: CASSYRGLDEQYF. The rearrangement links TRBV6-5 to TRBJ2-7; TRBD1 matches at 7 bases. CDR3 length: 13 amino acids. The trim removed 2 bases at V and 5 bases at J, leaving 3 bases unmatched. The germline V gene has CDR1 MNHEY and CDR2 SVGAGI.

The chain recombines TRBV5-6 with TRBJ2-7, with no clear D. The CDR3 is made up of 12 amino acids. The germline V gene encodes CDR1 SGHDT and CDR2 YYEEEE. V was cut by 1 base and J by 6 bases, with 8 bases left in between. The CDR3 here is CASSLSALEQYF. The DNA for the CDR3 is TGTGCCAGCAGCTTGTCGGCCCTCGAGCAGTACTTC.

The chain combines TRBV9 with TRBJ2-2, with TRBD1 as a possible D gene (5 bases). Germline assignment: CDR1 SGDLS and CDR2 YYNGEE. The CDR3 extends over 14 amino acids. The V end lost 4 bases, the J end lost 1 base, and 8 bases lay between the germline ends. CDR3 residues: CASSTGQNTGELFF. CDR3 DNA sequence: TGTGCCAGCAGCACCGGACAGAACACCGGGGAGCTGTTTTTT. Drawing the rest from reference TRBV9 and TRBJ2-2, the complete variable domain is DSGVTQTPKHLITATGQRVTLRCSPRSGDLSVYWYQQSLDQGLQFLIQYYNGEERAKGNILERFSAQQFPDLHSELNLSSLELGDSALYFCASSTGQNTGELFFGEGSRLTVL.

This chain joins TRBV2 and TRBJ1-4, with D maybe TRBD1 (5 bases). CDR1 and CDR2 from the germline V gene are SNHLY and FYNNEI. The V gene lost 8 bases and the J gene lost 0 bases, with 13 bases spanning the gap. The CDR3 loop spans 15 amino acids. CDR3 sequence (DNA): TGTGCCAGCGTCCTGCAGGGTGCAACTAATGAAAAACTGTTTTTT. The encoded protein is CASVLQGATNEKLFF. Using reference TRBV2 and TRBJ1-4 for the parts outside the CDR3, the full variable domain is EPEVTQTPSHQVTQMGQEVILRCVPISNHLYFYWYRQILGQKVEFLVSFYNNEISEKSEIFDDQFSVERPDGSNFTLKIRSTKLEDSAMYFCASVLQGATNEKLFFGSGTQLSVL.

This chain links TRBV5-1 with TRBJ2-5; maybe TRBD1 (5 bases). Deletions cut 0 bases from V and 7 bases from J, with 16 bases between. This CDR3 has 15 residues. CDR1 SGHRS and CDR2 YFSETQ come from the germline V gene. This chain's CDR3 is CASSLAQGNWGTQYF. In DNA form, the CDR3 reads TGCGCCAGCAGCTTGGCCCAGGGCAACTGGGGGACCCAGTACTTC.

The CDR3 protein is CASSPPPGSTDTQYF. The DNA of the CDR3 is TGTGCCAGCAGTCCTCCTCCCGGGAGCACAGATACGCAGTATTTT. The chain carries TRBV27 and TRBJ2-3; D remains unclear. The CDR3 totals 15 residues. Germline assignment: CDR1 MNHEY and CDR2 SMNVEV (reference sequence). V was trimmed by 5 bases and J by 0 bases, leaving 12 bases between them.

The J gene is TRBJ1-5, the V gene TRBV5-8; D gene ambiguous. CDR3 size: 11 residues. Germline values: CDR1 SGHTS, CDR2 YDEGEE. V was shortened by 4 bases and J by 11 bases, with 10 bases between the two germline ends. Here the CDR3 reads CASSLDFAQHF. Here the CDR3 DNA reads TGTGCCAGCAGCCTGGACTTCGCCCAGCATTTT.

The genes are TRBV28 and TRBJ2-7, with D unclear. The V end lost 4 bases, the J end lost 9 bases, and 16 bases lay between the germline ends. CDR1 is MDHEN, CDR2 SYDVKM, per germline. The CDR3 has 13 amino acids. The CDR3 bases are TGTGCCAGCAGTTCCTCTAGAACGAGCATGCAGTACTTC. It specifies CASSSSRTSMQYF.

The gene calls are TRBV9 and TRBJ2-7; D is uncertain. V lost 0 bases and J lost 0, with 10 bases in between. The CDR3 has 15 amino acids. Looked up from germline, CDR1 is SGDLS and CDR2 is YYNGEE. The CDR3 reads CASSVVPENSYEQYF. In nucleotides, the CDR3 is TGTGCCAGCAGCGTAGTCCCCGAGAACTCCTACGAGCAGTACTTC.

The genes are TRBV14 and TRBJ2-7, with D perhaps TRBD1 or TRBD2 (5 bases each). Germline lookup yields CDR1 SGHDN and CDR2 FVKESK. Trimming left V 0 bases short and J 3 bases short, with 21 bases between. This CDR3 contains 18 residues. CDR3 sequence (DNA): TGTGCCAGCAGCCAAGAACCCTTGAGGGGAACCCTTTACTACGAGCAGTACTTC. Translating it yields CASSQEPLRGTLYYEQYF.

In its sample, this clone was seen once. This sequence joins TRBV5-1 and TRBJ2-5, with TRBD1 as a possible D gene (6 bases). This CDR3 is 16 amino acids long. The V gene lost 0 bases and the J gene lost 1 base, with 13 bases spanning the gap. Germline CDR1 is SGHRS and CDR2 is YFSETQ. CDR3 sequence (DNA): TGCGCCAGCAGCTTGGCGTGGGGGCTCTCCCAAGAGACCCAGTACTTC. Translation gives CASSLAWGLSQETQYF.

As concerns this clone: Other DNA sequences in the sample encode the same CDR3. The genes are TRBV25-1 and TRBJ1-2, with 7 bases that match TRBD1. Trimming took 3 bases from V and 2 from J; bases not matched to a gene: 9. The CDR3 covers 16 residues. Per germline, CDR1 MGHDK and CDR2 SYGVNS. The CDR3 reads CASSDIGQAGNYGYTF. The DNA of the CDR3 is TGTGCCAGCAGTGATATTGGACAGGCGGGGAACTATGGCTACACCTTC.

This chain joins TRBV29-1 and TRBJ2-5; tentative D call: TRBD1 (6 bases). Germline CDR1 reads SQVTM; CDR2 reads ANQGSEA. This CDR3 has 12 residues. Trimming pared 6 bases from V and 3 bases from J, leaving 11 bases between. CDR3 protein: CSVPRTEETQYF. CDR3 in DNA: TGCAGCGTCCCCAGGACAGAAGAGACCCAGTACTTC.

This chain links TRBV7-2 with TRBJ2-7; TRBD2 matches 12 bases. J lost 2 bases, V lost 5 bases, and 4 bases had no gene match. This CDR3 has 15 amino acids. The germline V gene has CDR1 SGHTA and CDR2 FQGNSA. This CDR3 is CASSGGLAGTYEQYF. The CDR3 region has the DNA TGTGCCAGCAGCGGTGGACTAGCGGGAACCTACGAGCAGTACTTC. The complete variable domain, with remaining parts taken from reference TRBV7-2 and TRBJ2-7, reads GAGVSQSPSNKVTEKGKDVELRCDPISGHTALYWYRQSLGQGLEFLIYFQGNSAPDKSGLPSDRFSAERTGGSVSTLTIQRTQQEDSAVYLCASSGGLAGTYEQYFGPGTRLTVT.